The sequence of this T cell receptor (beta chain) was determined in a study of immune evolution from preneoplasia to lung adenocarcinoma. Sequencing was performed with immunoSEQ multiplex PCR; in TCRdb, only in-frame clones are kept and a portion is missing. The sample holds around 11,000 clones; roughly 85% are singletons and the top ten take roughly 1.5%. Unmatched junction bases numbered 6, after V lost 10 bases and J lost 1 base. The CDR3 sequence is 15 residues long. From germline, CDR1 is SGHNT and CDR2 YYREEE (reference sequence). The genes are TRBV5-4 and TRBJ2-5; 14 nucleotides align to TRBD2. Sample: FFPE minimally invasive lung adenocarcinoma tissue. The source is a person between 65 and 79 years old with lung adenocarcinoma. The CDR3 loop is CAVRTSGRFQETQYF. For the CDR3, the DNA is TGTGCCGTAAGGACTAGCGGGAGGTTCCAAGAGACCCAGTACTTC.